Included here is one T cell receptor (beta chain) sequence, with context. The data belong to a study of shared T cell receptors in the human thymus. The assay was immunoSEQ multiplex PCR, and TCRdb's table has in-frame clones only and misses some. The table has tens of thousands of clones, around 96% seen once; the top ten hold about 0.036%. Germline V gene lookup returns CDR1 MNHEY and CDR2 SMNVEV (reference sequence). Trimming pared 4 bases from V and 4 bases from J, leaving 11 bases between. This CDR3 is 14 amino acids long. The chain uses TRBV27 and TRBJ2-4, with D perhaps matching TRBD2 (7 bases). The material sequenced was thymocytes. This receptor was identified in a human donor. The CDR3 coding sequence is TGTGCCAGCAGTTCCGGGGGGCCGAAAAACATTCAGTACTTC. This codes for CASSSGGPKNIQYF.